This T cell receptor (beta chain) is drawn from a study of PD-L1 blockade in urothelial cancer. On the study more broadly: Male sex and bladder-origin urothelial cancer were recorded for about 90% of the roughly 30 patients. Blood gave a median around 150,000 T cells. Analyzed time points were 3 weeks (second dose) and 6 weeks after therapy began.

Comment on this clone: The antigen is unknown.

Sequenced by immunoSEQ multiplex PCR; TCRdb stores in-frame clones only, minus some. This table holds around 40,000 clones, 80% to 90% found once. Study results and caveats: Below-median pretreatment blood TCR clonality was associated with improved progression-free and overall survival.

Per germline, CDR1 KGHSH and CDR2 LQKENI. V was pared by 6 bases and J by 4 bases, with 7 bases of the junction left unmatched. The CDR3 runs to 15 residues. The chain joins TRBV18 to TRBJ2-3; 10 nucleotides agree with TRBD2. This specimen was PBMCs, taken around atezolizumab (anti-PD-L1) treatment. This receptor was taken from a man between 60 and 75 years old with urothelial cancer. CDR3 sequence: CASSQGSGGADTQYF. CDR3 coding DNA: TGTGCCAGCTCCCAAGGAAGCGGGGGGGCAGATACGCAGTATTTT.